The clone carrying this T cell receptor beta chain was seen once. A much bigger clone sits one base away, suggesting this may be a read error. The final CDR3 position lacks the conserved phenylalanine or tryptophan, pointing to a likely read error. The CDR3 length is 15 residues. V lost 0 bases and J 1 base, leaving 8 bases between the germline ends. Germline V gives CDR1 LGHNA, CDR2 YSLEER. Purified naive CD4+ T cells were depleted of CD25+ Tregs. TCRdb itself ran the 5' RACE reads through MiXCR, one entry per CDR3 protein. The data show roughly 54,000 distinct CDR3 sequences, with roughly a sixth seen just once and approximately 2.5% held by the top ten.

This rearrangement joins TRBV4-3 to TRBJ2-3, with D uncertain. Sequenced input: naive CD4+ T cells sorted from blood. Subset reported: naive CD4+ T cells, CD4+CD45RA+CD25-. This sequence originates from a female donor with breast cancer. CDR3 in DNA: TGCGCCAGCAGCCAAGACAGACTGCGCACAGATACGCAGTATCTT. Translating it yields CASSQDRLRTDTQYL.